This TCR beta chain was found in a study of cytomegalovirus exposure and HLA in healthy donors. In the case of this clone: The antigen is undetermined.

It was with 60 Vbeta and 13 Jbeta primers that the PCR ran. Sequencing was performed with immunoSEQ multiplex PCR; in TCRdb, only in-frame clones are kept and a portion is missing. The sample contains 200,000 or so clones, roughly four fifths of which appear only once. Notes on the study in general: It was in a later analysis that TCR association rates were seen to vary by HLA locus, highest for DRB1 and lowest for HLA-C.

Germline V gives CDR1 LGHNA, CDR2 YNFKEQ. Trimming left V 0 bases short and J 0 bases short, with 10 bases between. The CDR3 has 16 residues. Sample: PBMCs. The clonotype originates from a boy aged 2-15 years in good health and CMV-seronegative. The V and J genes are TRBV4-2 and TRBJ2-3; D is perhaps TRBD1 (6 bases). The CDR3 region has the DNA TGTGCCAGCAGCCAAGATAAGGGGGTTAGCACAGATACGCAGTATTTT. Protein: CASSQDKGVSTDTQYF.